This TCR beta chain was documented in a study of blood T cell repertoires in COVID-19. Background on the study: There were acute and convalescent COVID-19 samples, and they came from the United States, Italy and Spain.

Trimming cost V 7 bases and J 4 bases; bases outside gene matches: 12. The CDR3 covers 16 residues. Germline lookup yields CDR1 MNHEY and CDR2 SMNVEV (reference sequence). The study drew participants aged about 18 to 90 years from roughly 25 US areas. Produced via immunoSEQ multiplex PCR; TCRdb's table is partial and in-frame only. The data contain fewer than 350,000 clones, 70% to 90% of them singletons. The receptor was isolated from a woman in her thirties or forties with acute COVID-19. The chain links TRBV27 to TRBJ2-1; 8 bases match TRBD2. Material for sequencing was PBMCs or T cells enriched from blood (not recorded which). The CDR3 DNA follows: TGTGCCAGCAACGGGGGGGGGCTAGCGGATTACAATGAGCAGTTCTTC. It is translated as CASNGGGLADYNEQFF.